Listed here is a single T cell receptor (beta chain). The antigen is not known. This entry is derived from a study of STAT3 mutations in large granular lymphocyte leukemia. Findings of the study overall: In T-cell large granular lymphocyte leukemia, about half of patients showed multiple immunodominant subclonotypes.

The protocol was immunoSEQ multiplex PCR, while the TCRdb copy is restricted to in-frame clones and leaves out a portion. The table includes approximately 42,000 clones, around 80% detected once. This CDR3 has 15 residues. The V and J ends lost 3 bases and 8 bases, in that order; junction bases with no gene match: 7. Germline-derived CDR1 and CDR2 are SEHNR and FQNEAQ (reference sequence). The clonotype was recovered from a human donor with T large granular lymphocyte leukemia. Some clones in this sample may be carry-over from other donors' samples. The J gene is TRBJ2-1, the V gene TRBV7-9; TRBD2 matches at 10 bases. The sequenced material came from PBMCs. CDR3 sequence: CASSLSGGALDEQFF. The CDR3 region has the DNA TGTGCCAGCAGCTTGAGCGGGGGGGCTCTAGATGAGCAGTTCTTC.